The 25 T cell receptor beta chains below were found in one sample sequenced in a study of T cells in Graves' hyperthyroidism and ophthalmopathy. Researchers took RNA transcripts and amplified the TCR beta CDR3 regions from them. The primer set for the first-round RT-PCR of the TCR CDR3 was HTBI. In TCRdb, the multiplex PCR reads were re-called with MiXCR into one record per CDR3 protein. This sample has around 300,000 distinct CDR3 sequences; roughly 15% occur once, and the top ten carry 7.9%. The sample taken for sequencing was blood. The source is a middle-aged woman with Graves' hyperthyroidism.

V gene TRBV30 combines with J gene TRBJ2-1; D not resolved. The ends were cut back, 2 bases at V and 4 bases at J, with 9 bases in the middle. This CDR3 has 13 amino acids. Germline lookup yields CDR1 GTSNPN and CDR2 SVGIG (reference sequence). The DNA for the CDR3 is TGTGCCTGGAGTCGACCCGAGTACAATGAGCAGTTCTTC. It encodes CAWSRPEYNEQFF.

This clonotype was observed a few times. The V and J genes are TRBV29-1 and TRBJ1-2; no definite D call. V shed 4 bases and J shed 5 bases, with 8 bases lying between them. Germline-derived CDR1 and CDR2 are SQVTM and ANQGSEA. The CDR3 consists of 11 residues. CDR3 sequence reads: CSVGPSYGYTF. The CDR3 nucleotides are TGCAGCGTTGGACCGTCTTATGGCTACACCTTC. Looking up the rest from reference TRBV29-1 and TRBJ1-2 gives the full variable domain: SAVISQKPSRDICQRGTSLTIQCQVDSQVTMMFWYRQQPGQSLTLIATANQGSEATYESGFVIDKFPISRPNLTFSTLTVSNMSPEDSSIYLCSVGPSYGYTFGSGTRLTVV.

V usage is TRBV12-3 or TRBV12-4 and J usage is TRBJ2-1, with a weak D call TRBD2 (5 bases). Trimming took off 6 bases at V and 9 bases at J, with 21 bases between the two ends. The CDR3 loop spans 15 amino acids. The CDR3 nucleotides are TGTGCCAGCAGCCCGCCCCGGACGAGGGCAGGTGAGCAGTTCTTC. Its protein is CASSPPRTRAGEQFF.

Ten or more counts support this clonotype. The J gene is TRBJ1-2, the V gene TRBV12-3 or TRBV12-4; TRBD1 matches 7 bases. There are 16 residues in the CDR3. V lost 6 bases and J lost 4; bases outside the gene matches: 14. The CDR3 is CASRSLGHRGSYGYTF. The DNA of the CDR3 is TGTGCCAGCAGATCGCTGGGACACAGGGGTTCCTATGGCTACACCTTC.

This clonotype was seen at least ten times. The chain recombines TRBV24-1 with TRBJ2-6; D may match TRBD1 or TRBD2 (5 bases each). Germline CDR1 reads KGHDR; CDR2 reads SFDVKD. This CDR3 region has 12 residues. V lost 3 bases to trimming and J lost 17 bases, with 13 bases between them. CDR3 amino acids: CATSDGPGTMTF. CDR3 in DNA: TGTGCCACCAGTGATGGCCCCGGGACGATGACTTTC.

This clonotype has just a few counts. The V gene is TRBV15, the J gene TRBJ1-2; D ambiguous. From germline, CDR1 is LNHNV and CDR2 YYDKDF (reference sequence). The V end lost 0 bases, the J end lost 8 bases, and 10 bases lay between the germline ends. This CDR3 region has 13 residues. CDR3 region: CATSREERVGYTF. CDR3 nucleotides: TGTGCCACCAGCAGAGAGGAGCGAGTCGGCTACACCTTC.

The gene calls are TRBV10-2 and TRBJ1-2; D is possibly TRBD1 (5 bases). The CDR3 spans 13 residues. Germline assignment: CDR1 WSHSY and CDR2 SAAADI. The germline V and J ends were trimmed by 4 bases and 3 bases, with 9 bases remaining between them. The CDR3 bases are TGCGCCAGCAGTGGGGCAGGGTACTATGGCTACACCTTC. This encodes CASSGAGYYGYTF.

Ten or more counts support this clonotype. V is TRBV28 and J is TRBJ1-4; D uncertain. The V end lost 7 bases, the J end lost 2 bases, and 11 bases lay between the germline ends. The CDR3 is 14 amino acids. Germline CDR1 is MDHEN and CDR2 is SYDVKM. CDR3 DNA sequence: TGTGCCAGCATTGGGCTCAAGACTAATGAAAAACTGTTTTTT. This translates into CASIGLKTNEKLFF.

The V gene is TRBV18, the J gene TRBJ2-2; tentatively, D is TRBD1 (6 bases). Trimming pared 0 bases from V and 6 bases from J, leaving 8 bases between. The germline V gene encodes CDR1 KGHSH and CDR2 LQKENI. The CDR3 contains 14 residues. This CDR3 reads CASSPPQGPGELFF. The CDR3 DNA reads TGTGCCAGCTCACCACCTCAGGGGCCCGGGGAGCTGTTTTTT.

The rearrangement uses TRBV20-1 and TRBJ2-7; D is perhaps TRBD2 (5 bases). The CDR3 is 16 residues long. V dropped 0 bases and J dropped 0 bases, with 15 bases sitting between them. Germline loops: CDR1 DFQATT, CDR2 SNEGSKA (reference sequence). The CDR3 region is CSARDVLRELSYEQYF. DNA for the CDR3: TGCAGTGCTAGAGATGTGCTTCGGGAACTCTCCTACGAGCAGTACTTC.

The chain combines TRBV6-9 with TRBJ2-3; D uncertain. The ends were cut back, 0 bases at V and 2 bases at J, with 6 bases in the middle. Looked up from germline, CDR1 is MNHGY and CDR2 is SVAAGI. The CDR3 consists of 14 residues. DNA for the CDR3: TGTGCCAGCAGTTATTCCGTGTTCACAGATACGCAGTATTTT. It codes for CASSYSVFTDTQYF.

This clonotype was found many times. J is TRBJ1-2 and V is TRBV28; TRBD1 matches at 9 bases. V lost 8 bases and J lost 8; bases outside the gene matches: 15. The CDR3 is 15 amino acids. Germline lookup yields CDR1 MDHEN and CDR2 SYDVKM. The CDR3 bases are TGTGCCAGCGGCGGGGGGGACAGGGCCCCTTGGGGCTACACCTTC. This encodes CASGGGDRAPWGYTF.

The CDR3 nucleotides are TGTGCCAGCAGCTCGGGAGCGGGAAGGTTCAATGAGCAGTTCTTC. This sequence encodes CASSSGAGRFNEQFF. The V and J genes are TRBV3-1 and TRBJ2-1, with 7 positions matching TRBD2. In germline, CDR1 is LGHDT, CDR2 YNNKEL (reference sequence). V lost 5 bases to trimming and J lost 6 bases; unmatched junction nucleotides: 10. This CDR3 is 15 amino acids long.

This clonotype was counted at least ten times. The chain uses TRBV18 and TRBJ1-2; D gene uncertain. The germline gives CDR1 KGHSH, CDR2 LQKENI. With 6 bases removed from V and 6 bases from J, the gap between germline ends came to 17 bases. The CDR3 is 14 residues long. The CDR3 loop reads CASSSSTATNGYTF. CDR3 bases: TGTGCCAGCTCTTCCTCGACGGCTACTAATGGCTACACCTTC.

This clonotype was counted at least ten times. V and J are TRBV20-1 and TRBJ2-7; D perhaps matches TRBD2 (6 bases). This CDR3 spans 12 amino acids. Looked up from germline, CDR1 is DFQATT and CDR2 is SNEGSKA (reference sequence). V was trimmed by 5 bases and J by 5 bases, leaving 13 bases between them. CDR3 sequence: CSAAREAHEQYF. The CDR3 nucleotides read TGCAGTGCTGCCAGGGAGGCCCACGAGCAGTACTTC.

In its sample, this clonotype was seen many times. The genes are TRBV20-1 and TRBJ2-7; 12 bases line up with TRBD2. CDR3 length equals 13 residues. The V gene's germline CDR1 is DFQATT and CDR2 SNEGSKA (reference sequence). Losses at the gene ends were 4 bases for V and 3 bases for J; bases not matched to a gene: 1. The CDR3 DNA reads as TGCAGTGCTAAGGGACTAGCGGGCTACGAGCAGTACTTC. This sequence encodes CSAKGLAGYEQYF.

This clonotype was detected a few times. V usage is TRBV7-9 and J usage is TRBJ1-1; TRBD1 matches 10 bases. This CDR3 region has 15 residues. The V segment lost 5 bases and the J segment 4 bases; nucleotides outside the gene matches: 7. Germline lookup yields CDR1 SEHNR and CDR2 FQNEAQ (reference sequence). The CDR3 spells CASSLMTGGGTEAFF. The CDR3 nucleotides are TGTGCCAGCAGCCTAATGACAGGGGGCGGCACTGAAGCTTTCTTT.

This clonotype was counted many times. V is TRBV27 and J is TRBJ2-2, with 8 bases matching TRBD2. The CDR3 contains 16 residues. Germline CDR1 reads MNHEY; CDR2 reads SMNVEV (reference sequence). V was clipped by 5 bases and J by 3 bases; unmatched bases: 8. The CDR3 DNA reads TGTGCCAGCAGTCCCGGGGGGGGGCTAGACACCGGGGAGCTGTTTTTT. It translates to CASSPGGGLDTGELFF.

In its sample, this clonotype was seen many times. CDR3 protein: CASRGSGRSTDTQYF. CDR3 nucleotide sequence: TGTGCCAGCAGGGGTAGCGGGAGGAGCACAGATACGCAGTATTTT. The genes are TRBV28 and TRBJ2-3; 10 nucleotides align to TRBD2. The germline V gene has CDR1 MDHEN and CDR2 SYDVKM. The CDR3 is made up of 15 amino acids. V trimming: 6 bases; J trimming: 0 bases; junction bases outside the gene matches: 3.

V gene TRBV28 combines with J gene TRBJ2-7; D is perhaps TRBD1 (6 bases). With 4 bases removed from V and 7 bases from J, the gap between germline ends came to 11 bases. This CDR3 is built from 12 residues. The germline V gene encodes CDR1 MDHEN and CDR2 SYDVKM. The CDR3 protein is CASSWGPGEQYF. CDR3 bases: TGTGCCAGCAGTTGGGGGCCAGGAGAGCAGTACTTC.

This clonotype showed up many times. The rearrangement joins TRBV6-1 to TRBJ2-7, with D perhaps matching TRBD2 (7 bases). Between the trimmed V and J ends, which lost 7 bases and 2 bases, there was a span of 21 bases. Germline V gives CDR1 MNHNS, CDR2 SASEGT. The CDR3 has 16 amino acids. CDR3 region: CASTRGPSGAPYEQYF. DNA for the CDR3: TGTGCCAGCACCAGGGGCCCTAGCGGCGCTCCCTACGAGCAGTACTTC.

There are many counts of this clonotype. The chain couples TRBV2 to TRBJ1-2; TRBD1 is a possible D gene (5 bases). CDR1 is SNHLY, CDR2 FYNNEI, per germline. Trimming removed 6 bases from V and 7 bases from J, with 15 bases in between. This CDR3 is 13 amino acids long. The CDR3: CASRIDSVSGYTF. The DNA of the CDR3 is TGTGCCAGCAGGATCGACAGCGTCTCTGGCTACACCTTC.

This clonotype was observed a few times. The genes are TRBV4-1 and TRBJ1-1; the D gene is possibly TRBD1 (5 bases). Trimming took 1 base from V and 8 from J, leaving 14 bases between them. Germline V CDR1 and CDR2: MGHRA, YSYEKL. The CDR3 totals 14 residues. CDR3 coding DNA: TGCGCCAGCAGCCAAGGAAAGGGGACGGGAGAAGCTTTCTTT. It translates to CASSQGKGTGEAFF.

This clonotype occurred many times. The J gene is TRBJ2-7, the V gene TRBV2, with a tentative D call TRBD2 (5 bases). The CDR3 spans 12 residues. Germline V CDR1 and CDR2: SNHLY, FYNNEI. V dropped 8 bases and J dropped 6 bases, with 14 bases sitting between them. CDR3: CASGVRGSEQYF. Written as DNA, the CDR3 is TGTGCCAGCGGCGTTCGGGGTTCCGAGCAGTACTTC.

Regarding this clonotype: It is likely a read error, because the conserved phenylalanine at the end of the CDR3 is missing. The V gene is TRBV3-1, the J gene TRBJ2-7; 10 nucleotides align to TRBD2. J was trimmed by 3 bases and V by 0 bases; bases with no gene match: 5. The CDR3 has 16 residues. Germline-derived CDR1 and CDR2 are LGHDT and YNNKEL (reference sequence). The chain's CDR3 is CASSQEGTSVFYEQYS. The CDR3 coding sequence is TGTGCCAGCAGCCAAGAAGGGACTAGCGTGTTCTACGAGCAGTACTCC.